A selection of T cell receptor beta chains follows, all from one sample in a study of blood T cell repertoires in COVID-19. The method was immunoSEQ multiplex PCR; TCRdb's version includes in-frame clones alone and lacks a portion of them. The data contain roughly 50,000 clones, around 90% of them singletons. Input material: peripheral blood. The receptors stem from a man between 50 and 59 years old with active COVID-19. The CDR3 runs from the conserved cysteine through the conserved F or W. D genes are given only for firm matches. For some rows the clone size is stated as once, few or many, or as a class when expanded; others skip it.

length	size	D	V	J	DNA	CDR3
19	NA	TRBD2	TRBV3-1/TRBV3-2	TRBJ2-3	TGTGCCAGCAGCCAAGGCGCGAGGCTAGCGGGAGTTGTAACAGATACGCAGTATTTT	CASSQGARLAGVVTDTQYF
14	NA	NA	TRBV28	TRBJ1-4	TGTGCCAGCAGTCTTCCAGACAGCGATGAAAAACTGTTTTTT	CASSLPDSDEKLFF
17	NA	TRBD2	TRBV7-2	TRBJ2-1	TGTGCCAGCAGCATCCCTGTGGGGGGGGTCTCCTACAATGAGCAGTTCTTC	CASSIPVGGVSYNEQFF
14	once	NA	TRBV3-1/TRBV3-2	TRBJ1-1	TGTGCCAGCAGCCAAGCGGTGAGGGTTACTGAAGCTTTCTTT	CASSQAVRVTEAFF
16	NA	TRBD2	TRBV27	TRBJ2-2	TGTGCCAGCAGTTTATTAGGGACTACCGGCACCGGGGAGCTGTTTTTT	CASSLLGTTGTGELFF
14	NA	NA	TRBV6-5	TRBJ1-2	TGTGCCAGCAGTTATCGAAGAGCAGGGAACGGCTACACCTTC	CASSYRRAGNGYTF
17	NA	TRBD1	TRBV5-6	TRBJ1-3	TGTGCCAGCAGCTCGACAGGGCCATTCCTCTCTGGAAACACCATATATTTT	CASSSTGPFLSGNTIYF
15	NA	TRBD1	TRBV5-1	TRBJ1-1	TGCGCCAGCAGCCCAGGGGGGTTTGGGAACACTGAAGCTTTCTTT	CASSPGGFGNTEAFF
13	NA	NA	TRBV18	TRBJ1-1	TGTGCCAGCTCACGGTCCGAGCGCACTGAAGCTTTCTTT	CASSRSERTEAFF
16	NA	TRBD1	TRBV4-3	TRBJ1-4	TGCGCCAGCAGCCAACAGGACAGGGGGGCTAATGAAAAACTGTTTTTT	CASSQQDRGANEKLFF
14	NA	NA	TRBV3-1/TRBV3-2	TRBJ1-5	TGTGCCAGCAGCCAGGATACTACGTCTCAGCCCCAGCATTTT	CASSQDTTSQPQHF
14	NA	NA	TRBV19	TRBJ1-1	TGTGCCAGTAGTATCCGAGGGGGTGGCACTGAAGCTTTCTTT	CASSIRGGGTEAFF
17	NA	TRBD2	TRBV5-1	TRBJ2-1	TGCGCCAGCAGCCCCCTGGGGGCGGGGGGGCGGTCGAATGAGCAGTTCTTC	CASSPLGAGGRSNEQFF